The 25 T cell receptor beta chains below all came from one sample that was sequenced in a study of cytomegalovirus exposure and HLA in healthy donors. 13 Jbeta primers and 60 Vbeta primers were used for the PCR. Some clones are missing from TCRdb's copy, which holds only in-frame ones; the method was immunoSEQ multiplex PCR. The sample carries more than 140,000 clones, just under 85% recorded once. The specimen was PBMCs. These receptors originate from a woman aged 40 to 49 in good health and CMV-seronegative.

To note about this clone: The junction differs from germline at one of its ends, possibly a read error. This chain links TRBV7-8 with TRBJ1-4; TRBD1 matches at 7 bases. This CDR3 is 13 amino acids long. Germline values: CDR1 SGHVS, CDR2 FQNEAQ. The CDR3 DNA reads as TGTACCAGCAGCTACGGGACAGCTGAAAAACTGTTTTTT. Its translation is CTSSYGTAEKLFF.

This clone was picked up one time. The chain joins TRBV7-3 to TRBJ2-1; tentative D call: TRBD2 (7 bases). The length of the CDR3 is 16 residues. The V and J ends lost 5 bases and 4 bases respectively, with 18 bases between them. CDR1 is SGHTA, CDR2 FQGTGA, per germline. CDR3 residues: CASSPRGGAGYNEQFF. The CDR3, as DNA: TGTGCCAGCAGCCCCCGAGGGGGGGCCGGGTACAATGAGCAGTTCTTC.

The gene calls are TRBV5-1 and TRBJ1-4; TRBD1 agrees at 7 bases. The length of the CDR3 is 14 residues. Germline lookup yields CDR1 SGHRS and CDR2 YFSETQ. Trimming cost V 0 bases and J 10 bases; bases outside gene matches: 6. In DNA form, the CDR3 reads TGCGCCAGCAGCTTGGCCGGCACAGGGGCAAAACTGTTTTTT. Encoded protein: CASSLAGTGAKLFF.

V gene TRBV5-5 combines with J gene TRBJ2-1, with TRBD1 matching over 8 bases. CDR3 size: 15 residues. Germline CDR1 SGHKS, CDR2 YYEKEE (reference sequence). V dropped 1 base and J dropped 4; count of bases not matched to a gene: 4. In DNA, the CDR3 is TGTGCCAGCAGCTTGAGGGACAGGACTTACAATGAGCAGTTCTTC. Translation: CASSLRDRTYNEQFF.

The table lists this clone with a few counts. V and J are TRBV7-8 and TRBJ2-6; D not certain. V dropped 5 bases and J dropped 5 bases, with 13 bases sitting between them. The CDR3 is made up of 15 amino acids. The germline V gene encodes CDR1 SGHVS and CDR2 FQNEAQ. The CDR3 DNA sequence: TGTGCCAGCAGCCCCGAGGATGGCTGGGCCAACGTCCTGACTTTC. It specifies CASSPEDGWANVLTF.

The chain uses TRBV9 and TRBJ2-1; D perhaps matches TRBD2 (6 bases). CDR1 is SGDLS and CDR2 is YYNGEE in the germline V gene. This CDR3 comprises 16 residues. The V end was cut by 0 bases, the J end by 3 bases, with 13 bases between. CDR3 in amino acids: CASSVVEGAGYNEQFF. The CDR3 coding sequence is TGTGCCAGCAGCGTAGTAGAGGGAGCGGGCTACAATGAGCAGTTCTTC.

This clone was picked up one time. The chain couples TRBV4-2 to TRBJ2-2; TRBD1 aligns across 8 bases. Germline V lookup: CDR1 LGHNA, CDR2 YNFKEQ. This CDR3 spans 16 amino acids. V lost 2 bases, J lost 4 bases, and 6 bases stayed unmatched. DNA for the CDR3: TGTGCCAGCAGCCAAAGCCAGGGGGCTGGCACCGGGGAGCTGTTTTTT. This codes for CASSQSQGAGTGELFF.

On this clone: Other DNA sequences in the sample encode the same CDR3. V is TRBV20-1 and J is TRBJ2-6; D is undetermined. The CDR3 is 11 amino acids. CDR1 and CDR2 from the germline V gene are DFQATT and SNEGSKA (reference sequence). The CDR3 protein is CSASGANVLTF. The CDR3 DNA sequence: TGCAGCGCGTCTGGGGCCAACGTCCTGACTTTC.

The chain links TRBV5-1 to TRBJ2-1, with D tentatively TRBD2 (6 bases). The CDR3 is 15 residues long. Germline values: CDR1 SGHRS, CDR2 YFSETQ. V was trimmed by 0 bases and J by 8 bases, leaving 15 bases between them. CDR3 in DNA: TGCGCCAGCAGCTTGGGACAAGGAGGGTCAGATGAGCAGTTCTTC. It encodes CASSLGQGGSDEQFF.

This chain uses TRBV15 with TRBJ2-1; D is unclear. The germline V gene has CDR1 LNHNV and CDR2 YYDKDF (reference sequence). V lost 3 bases, J lost 9 bases, and 6 bases lay in between. The CDR3 covers 11 residues. For the CDR3, the DNA is TGTGCCACCAGCAGCCTAGTTGAGCAGTTCTTC. Encoded protein: CATSSLVEQFF.

J is TRBJ1-1 and V is TRBV18, with a tentative D call TRBD1 (5 bases). Germline assignment: CDR1 KGHSH and CDR2 LQKENI. There are 15 residues in the CDR3. Trimming shortened V by 3 bases and J by 4 bases, and 15 bases separated the two germline ends. In DNA form, the CDR3 reads TGTGCCAGCTCACCGTCCAAGGGGAGGGTCACTGAAGCTTTCTTT. Its translation is CASSPSKGRVTEAFF. The full variable domain, its missing parts supplied by reference TRBV18 and TRBJ1-1, is NAGVMQNPRHLVRRRGQEARLRCSPMKGHSHVYWYRQLPEEGLKFMVYLQKENIIDESGMPKERFSAEFPKEGPSILRIQQVVRGDSAAYFCASSPSKGRVTEAFFGQGTRLTVV.

A single count supports this clone. The V and J genes are TRBV7-3 and TRBJ1-2; D is possibly TRBD1 (6 bases). In germline, CDR1 is SGHTA, CDR2 FQGTGA. This CDR3 contains 13 residues. V dropped 5 bases and J dropped 2 bases, with 9 bases sitting between them. CDR3 sequence reads: CASSPRGNYGYTF. CDR3 sequence (DNA): TGTGCCAGCAGCCCCAGGGGAAACTATGGCTACACCTTC.

The V gene is TRBV28, the J gene TRBJ2-6, with 8 bases fitting TRBD1. CDR3 length equals 14 residues. The V and J ends lost 8 bases and 11 bases, in that order; junction bases with no gene match: 11. Germline V gene lookup returns CDR1 MDHEN and CDR2 SYDVKM. The CDR3 region is CASRDRLSGDVLTF. Written as DNA, the CDR3 is TGTGCCAGCCGGGACAGGCTCTCTGGGGACGTCCTGACTTTC.

The J gene is TRBJ2-7, the V gene TRBV5-1, with a weak D call TRBD1 (6 bases). From germline, CDR1 is SGHRS and CDR2 YFSETQ. The CDR3 spans 14 residues. V dropped 4 bases and J dropped 2 bases, with 13 bases sitting between them. CDR3 in amino acids: CASSHTGQTYEQYF. In nucleotides, the CDR3 is TGCGCCAGCAGCCATACGGGACAAACCTACGAGCAGTACTTC.

The chain carries TRBV4-2 and TRBJ2-4, with D maybe TRBD2 (5 bases). The CDR3 is made up of 17 amino acids. Between the trimmed V and J ends, which lost 2 bases and 5 bases, there was a span of 19 bases. Germline-derived CDR1 and CDR2 are LGHNA and YNFKEQ. The CDR3 nucleotides are TGTGCCAGCAGCCAACTTGTGGGCGGGCCCTTGGAAAACATTCAGTACTTC. This translates into CASSQLVGGPLENIQYF.

This chain joins TRBV7-9 and TRBJ2-7, with 10 bases matching TRBD1. This CDR3 has 15 residues. The germline CDR1 and CDR2 sequences are SEHNR and FQNEAQ (reference sequence). Trimming cost V 5 bases and J 2 bases; bases outside gene matches: 6. The CDR3 DNA sequence: TGTGCCAGCAGCCCGCGACAGGGGGCAGCCTACGAGCAGTACTTC. Amino acids: CASSPRQGAAYEQYF.

In this sample, this clone turned up once. The rearrangement joins TRBV7-9 to TRBJ2-1; TRBD2 is a possible D gene (6 bases). Germline V lookup: CDR1 SEHNR, CDR2 FQNEAQ (reference sequence). The V and J ends lost 1 base and 12 bases respectively, with 13 bases between them. This CDR3 comprises 13 residues. The CDR3 DNA reads as TGTGCCAGCAGCTTAGGACTAGAAGTGGTGCAGTTCTTC. This codes for CASSLGLEVVQFF.

This chain joins TRBV6-5 and TRBJ1-2; no definite D call. The CDR3 is 14 amino acids. Germline V gene sequence: CDR1 MNHEY, CDR2 SVGAGI. Trimming removed 2 bases at V and 4 bases at J, with 11 bases between. The CDR3 sequence: CASSYREGVYGYTF. The CDR3 DNA sequence: TGTGCCAGCAGTTACCGGGAGGGAGTCTATGGCTACACCTTC.

The CDR3 coding sequence is TGTGCCAGCAGCGTAGCCTCGGGTAACACTGAAGCTTTCTTT. Protein product: CASSVASGNTEAFF. The chain uses TRBV9 and TRBJ1-1; D is unclear. V lost 0 bases to trimming and J lost 2 bases, with 8 bases between them. The germline V gene encodes CDR1 SGDLS and CDR2 YYNGEE. There are 14 residues in the CDR3. Drawing the rest from reference TRBV9 and TRBJ1-1, the complete variable domain is DSGVTQTPKHLITATGQRVTLRCSPRSGDLSVYWYQQSLDQGLQFLIQYYNGEERAKGNILERFSAQQFPDLHSELNLSSLELGDSALYFCASSVASGNTEAFFGQGTRLTVV.

A remark on this clone: One junction end disagrees with the germline gene, perhaps due to a read error. This chain connects TRBV28 to TRBJ2-7, with TRBD1 matching over 8 bases. Germline loops: CDR1 MDHEN, CDR2 SYDVKM. The CDR3 loop spans 11 amino acids. The CDR3: CASSGLDTGGF. CDR3 nucleotides: TGTGCCAGCAGCGGCCTAGACACAGGGGGCTTC. The full variable domain, in which reference TRBV28 and TRBJ2-7 provide the parts outside the CDR3, is DVKVTQSSRYLVKRTGEKVFLECVQDMDHENMFWYRQDPGLGLRLIYFSYDVKMKEKGDIPEGYSVSREKKERFSLILESASTNQTSMYLCASSGLDTGGFGPGTRLTVT.

The chain combines TRBV7-8 with TRBJ2-1; the match to TRBD2 covers 10 bases. The CDR3 contains 16 residues. Germline lookup yields CDR1 SGHVS and CDR2 FQNEAQ. The V gene end was trimmed by 1 base and the J gene end by 8 bases; junction bases not matched to a gene: 8. CDR3 region: CASSLELAGGWHEQFF. The DNA for the CDR3 is TGTGCCAGCAGCTTAGAGTTAGCGGGAGGTTGGCATGAGCAGTTCTTC.

The chain is built from TRBV7-9 and TRBJ1-1; tentative D call: TRBD1 (6 bases). This CDR3 comprises 16 residues. V was clipped by 5 bases and J by 1 base, with 17 bases between them. Germline CDR1 SEHNR, CDR2 FQNEAQ (reference sequence). The CDR3 sequence is CASSPMNRAGNTEAFF. As DNA, the CDR3 is TGTGCCAGCAGCCCCATGAACAGGGCTGGGAACACTGAAGCTTTCTTT.

This chain links TRBV19 with TRBJ2-1; 9 bases are a match to TRBD2. V lost 3 bases, J lost 6 bases, and 12 bases stayed unmatched. This CDR3 spans 17 amino acids. CDR1 is LNHDA and CDR2 is SQIVND in the germline V gene (reference sequence). CDR3 region: CASSIPGGGRAGNEQFF. CDR3 sequence (DNA): TGTGCCAGTAGTATCCCCGGAGGCGGGAGGGCCGGCAATGAGCAGTTCTTC.

With regard to this clone: Mismatch with germline at one junction end may stem from a read error. The CDR3 DNA sequence: TGTGCCAGCAGTACAATCCGTAATGGGCAGTTCTTC. Translation: CASSTIRNGQFF. This chain uses TRBV6-6 with TRBJ2-1; D remains unclear. CDR3 length equals 12 residues. Germline values: CDR1 MNHNY, CDR2 SVGAGI (reference sequence).

The V gene is TRBV29-1, the J gene TRBJ2-1, with 10 nucleotides matching TRBD2. The CDR3 is made up of 13 amino acids. Germline CDR1 is SQVTM and CDR2 is ANQGSEA. V shed 6 bases, J shed 4 bases, and the junction held 3 bases outside the gene matches. Here the CDR3 DNA reads TGCAGCGTGGGGACTAGCGTTTACAATGAGCAGTTCTTC. As protein: CSVGTSVYNEQFF.